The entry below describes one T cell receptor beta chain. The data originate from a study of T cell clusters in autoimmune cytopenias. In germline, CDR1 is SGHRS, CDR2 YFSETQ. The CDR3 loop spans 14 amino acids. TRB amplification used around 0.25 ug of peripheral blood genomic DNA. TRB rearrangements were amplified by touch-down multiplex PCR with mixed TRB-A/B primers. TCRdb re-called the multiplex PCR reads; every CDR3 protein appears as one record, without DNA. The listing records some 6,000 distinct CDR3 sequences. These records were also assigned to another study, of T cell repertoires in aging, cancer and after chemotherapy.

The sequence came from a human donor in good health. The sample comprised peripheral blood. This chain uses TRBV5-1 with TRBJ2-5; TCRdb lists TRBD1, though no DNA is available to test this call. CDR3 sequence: CASNKDRGSETQYF.